This record covers a single T cell receptor beta chain. The data originate from a study of blood T cell repertoires in COVID-19. Study information: COVID-19 samples from acute and convalescent phases originated in the United States, Italy and Spain. Sources were T cells, B-cell-depleted T cells, or PBMCs; the material itself was cDNA or gDNA.

In the authors' workflow: Using reference gene primer amplification, nucleated cell counts were estimated. TCRdb's copy holds only in-frame clones and misses some; the assay was immunoSEQ multiplex PCR. V, J and clone size derive from that table, while D and trimming were established from the DNA sequence. The data contain roughly 86,000 clones, about 89% of them singletons. This TCR derives from a man aged 45-65 years with active or convalescent COVID-19. The sample comprised peripheral blood.

CDR3 loop: CASSPGAGSGNTIYF. The CDR3 nucleotides are TGTGCCAGCAGCCCCGGTGCGGGCTCTGGAAACACCATATATTTT. The chain carries TRBV3-1 (or the pseudogene TRBV3-2) and TRBJ1-3, with D uncertain. Germline values: CDR1 LGHDT, CDR2 YNNKEL (reference sequence). With 4 bases removed from V and 0 bases from J, the gap between germline ends came to 10 bases. This CDR3 contains 15 residues.